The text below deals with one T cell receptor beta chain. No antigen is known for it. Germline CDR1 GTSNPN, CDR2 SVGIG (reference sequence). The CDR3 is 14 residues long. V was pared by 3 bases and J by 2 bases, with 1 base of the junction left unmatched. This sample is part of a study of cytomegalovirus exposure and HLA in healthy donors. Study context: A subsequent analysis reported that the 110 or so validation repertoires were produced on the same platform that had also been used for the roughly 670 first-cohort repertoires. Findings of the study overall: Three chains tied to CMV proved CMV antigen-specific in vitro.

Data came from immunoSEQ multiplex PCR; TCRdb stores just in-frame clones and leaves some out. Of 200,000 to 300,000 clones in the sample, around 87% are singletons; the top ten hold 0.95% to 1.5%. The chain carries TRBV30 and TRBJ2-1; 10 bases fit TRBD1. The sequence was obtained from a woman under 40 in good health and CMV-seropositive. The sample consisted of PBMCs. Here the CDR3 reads CAWRDRGPYNEQFF. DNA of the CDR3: TGTGCCTGGAGAGACAGGGGGCCCTACAATGAGCAGTTCTTC.